The 6 T cell receptor beta chains below were found in one sample sequenced in a study of blood T cell repertoires in COVID-19. Method: immunoSEQ multiplex PCR; TCRdb's copy keeps in-frame clones and lacks some. The sample has about 78,000 clones; about 93% are singletons. The material sequenced was peripheral blood. All receptors come from a woman of 80 years or more with acute or convalescent COVID-19.

This clone has just one count. The gene calls are TRBV6-2 or TRBV6-3 and TRBJ1-1, with D perhaps TRBD1 (5 bases). CDR3 length: 14 amino acids. The germline V gene encodes CDR1 MNHEY and CDR2 SVGEGT. The ends were cut back, 4 bases at V and 0 bases at J, with 9 bases in the middle. CDR3 DNA: TGTGCCAGCAGTTGGGTGACAGTGAACACTGAAGCTTTCTTT. Protein: CASSWVTVNTEAFF.

This clone was seen a single time. The chain has TRBV5-4 and TRBJ1-2, with TRBD1 as a possible D gene (5 bases). From germline, CDR1 is SGHNT and CDR2 YYREEE (reference sequence). The CDR3 loop spans 12 amino acids. With 6 bases removed from V and 7 bases from J, the gap between germline ends came to 13 bases. This CDR3 reads CASTETGVGYTF. As DNA, the CDR3 is TGTGCCAGCACCGAAACAGGTGTTGGCTACACCTTC.

This clone was counted a single time. The gene calls are TRBV4-2 and TRBJ1-2; 7 bases line up with TRBD1. This CDR3 spans 16 amino acids. In germline, CDR1 is LGHNA, CDR2 YNFKEQ. Trimming at V came to 1 base and at J to 0 bases, leaving 5 bases not matched to a gene. CDR3 DNA: TGTGCCAGCAGCCAAGCCTCCGGGACAGCTAACTATGGCTACACCTTC. Its protein product is CASSQASGTANYGYTF.

This clone has only a few counts. J is TRBJ2-1 and V is TRBV7-6; 10 bases align to TRBD2. In germline, CDR1 is SGHVS, CDR2 FNYEAQ. With 0 bases clipped from V and 6 bases from J, the junction kept 5 bases outside the gene matches. The CDR3 length is 16 residues. This CDR3 reads CASSLAPSGGSNEQFF. The CDR3 nucleotides read TGTGCCAGCAGCTTAGCGCCTAGCGGGGGTTCCAATGAGCAGTTCTTC. The full variable domain, its missing parts supplied by reference TRBV7-6 and TRBJ2-1, is GAGVSQSPRYKVTKRGQDVALRCDPISGHVSLYWYRQALGQGPEFLTYFNYEAQQDKSGLPNDRFSAERPEGSISTLTIQRTEQRDSAMYRCASSLAPSGGSNEQFFGPGTRLTVL.

This chain joins TRBV19 and TRBJ2-7; D is ambiguous. CDR3 length: 13 amino acids. Between the trimmed V and J ends, which lost 6 bases and 4 bases, there was a span of 13 bases. CDR1 is LNHDA and CDR2 is SQIVND in the germline V gene (reference sequence). The CDR3 nucleotides read TGTGCCAGTAGATCCCTCGGTGGTTACGAGCAGTACTTC. Residues: CASRSLGGYEQYF.

The rearrangement joins TRBV5-5 to TRBJ1-5; D not resolved. Trimming cost V 0 bases and J 1 base, with 8 bases left between them. The CDR3 loop spans 15 amino acids. From germline, CDR1 is SGHKS and CDR2 YYEKEE (reference sequence). DNA for the CDR3: TGTGCCAGCAGCTTGGTGAGGGAAAGCAATCAGCCCCAGCATTTT. Translated, it gives CASSLVRESNQPQHF. Full variable domain (missing parts from reference TRBV5-5 and TRBJ1-5): DAGVTQSPTHLIKTRGQQVTLRCSPISGHKSVSWYQQVLGQGPQFIFQYYEKEERGRGNFPDRFSARQFPNYSSELNVNALLLGDSALYLCASSLVRESNQPQHFGDGTRLSIL.